Here is one T cell receptor beta chain with its context. The antigen is not known. Between roughly 17 and 31 mg of unsorted bulk tissue served as the source from which RNA and DNA were co-extracted. These data originate in a study of tumor-infiltrating lymphocytes in primary liver carcinoma. Study as a whole: These patients were men and women whose ages were 30 to 69 years. Findings of the study overall: In tumor-adjacent and tumor-blood pairs, overlap was lower than in tumor region pairs. A significantly higher top-250-clone fraction was found in tumors than in blood (p = 0.039).

A constant-region primer served to make TCR beta cDNA from about 0.45 ug total RNA. Library construction for TCR beta comprised three nested multiplex PCR rounds performed with slightly modified ARM-PCR. For approximately 9 cycles apiece, the opening two PCR rounds ran with TRBV1-TRBV30 forward primers and a C-beta reverse primer. In TCRdb, the multiplex PCR reads were re-called with MiXCR into one record per CDR3 protein. The sample contains tens of thousands of distinct CDR3 sequences, around 73% of which appear only once. Trimming left V 5 bases short and J 4 bases short, with 21 bases between. The CDR3 has 17 residues. The V gene's germline CDR1 is SGHAT and CDR2 FQDESV (reference sequence).

This clonotype was obtained from a man aged 40-55 years with primary liver carcinoma and hepatitis B virus infection. The chain combines TRBV11-1 with TRBJ2-4; possibly TRBD2 for D (6 bases). The sample comprised liver tumor tissue from sampling region 5. The subset was: tumor region T5, tumor centre. The CDR3 loop reads CASSIPGSSETKNIQYF. CDR3 in DNA: TGTGCCAGCAGCATTCCTGGGTCTAGCGAGACAAAAAACATTCAGTACTTC.